Listed here are 18 T cell receptor beta chains from one sample, sequenced in a study of shared clonotypes between healthy human individuals. Here immunoSEQ multiplex PCR was the method, and the copy in TCRdb shows in-frame clones only, minus some. Of 850,000 to 1,100,000 clones in the sample, 60% to 85% are singletons; the top ten hold almost 0.9%. Sequences were obtained from memory CD4+ T cells from PBMCs. Regarding subset: CD45RA-negative fraction. These receptors came from a man aged 18-30 years in good health. Some clones in this sample may be carry-over from other donors' samples.

The rearrangement links TRBV11-2 to TRBJ2-1, with no clear D. V gave up 1 base and J gave up 10 bases, with 5 bases separating them. Germline CDR1 SGHAT, CDR2 FQNNGV. The CDR3 is 11 amino acids. Written as DNA, the CDR3 is TGTGCCAGCAGCTTAGTTACCGAGCAGTTCTTC. Translated: CASSLVTEQFF.

About this clone itself: The sample has other DNA sequences that encode this CDR3 too. The DNA for the CDR3 is TGTGCCAGCTCACCACTAGCGGGTGCCTACAATGAGCAGTTCTTC. This translates into CASSPLAGAYNEQFF. The chain joins TRBV18 to TRBJ2-1; 7 bases line up with TRBD2. Germline V gene sequence: CDR1 KGHSH, CDR2 LQKENI. Trimming took 1 base from V and 2 from J; bases not matched to a gene: 2. This CDR3 spans 15 amino acids.

The chain couples TRBV28 to TRBJ2-3; 9 nucleotides align to TRBD2. There are 17 residues in the CDR3. Unmatched junction bases numbered 11, after V lost 2 bases and J lost 5 bases. Germline V CDR1 and CDR2: MDHEN, SYDVKM. Here the CDR3 reads CASSLGGGRALEDTQYF. The CDR3 DNA is TGTGCCAGCAGTTTAGGGGGCGGGAGGGCCCTTGAAGATACGCAGTATTTT.

This clone was counted only a few times. The V and J genes are TRBV27 and TRBJ1-4; D is unclear. The CDR3 is 13 residues long. Looked up from germline, CDR1 is MNHEY and CDR2 is SMNVEV (reference sequence). V dropped 6 bases and J dropped 5 bases, with 10 bases sitting between them. CDR3 bases: TGTGCCAGCAGACGGGGAGACAATGAAAAACTGTTTTTT. Its translation is CASRRGDNEKLFF. The full variable domain, in which reference TRBV27 and TRBJ1-4 provide the parts outside the CDR3, is EAQVTQNPRYLITVTGKKLTVTCSQNMNHEYMSWYRQDPGLGLRQIYYSMNVEVTDKGDVPEGYKVSRKEKRNFPLILESPSPNQTSLYFCASRRGDNEKLFFGSGTQLSVL.

The rearrangement links TRBV7-2 to TRBJ2-7; D uncertain. Germline CDR1 and CDR2: SGHTA and FQGNSA. The CDR3 is 13 residues long. Trimming shortened V by 5 bases and J by 6 bases, and 14 bases separated the two germline ends. The CDR3 here is CASSVRSSLEQYF. CDR3 nucleotide sequence: TGTGCCAGCAGCGTTCGAAGTAGCCTCGAGCAGTACTTC.

The J gene is TRBJ2-7, the V gene TRBV6-1; possible D gene TRBD2, 6 bases. V lost 2 bases, J lost 3 bases, and 11 bases lay in between. Germline values: CDR1 MNHNS, CDR2 SASEGT. This CDR3 contains 14 residues. Here the CDR3 DNA reads TGTGCCAGCAGTGAACTAGGGGACTTCTACGAGCAGTACTTC. Its protein product is CASSELGDFYEQYF.

The CDR3 loop is CASSRGAQGRSAYNEQFF. The CDR3 nucleotides read TGTGCCAGCAGCCGGGGTGCCCAGGGTCGTAGCGCCTACAATGAGCAGTTCTTC. The rearrangement joins TRBV5-4 to TRBJ2-1; D may be TRBD1 or TRBD2 (5 bases each). This CDR3 region has 18 residues. In germline, CDR1 is SGHNT, CDR2 YYREEE (reference sequence). Between the trimmed V and J ends, which lost 4 bases and 2 bases, there was a span of 22 bases.

This clone was observed many times. CDR3: CASSLAWGEQFF. The CDR3 DNA follows: TGTGCCAGCAGCTTAGCTTGGGGTGAGCAGTTCTTC. The genes are TRBV7-6 and TRBJ2-1; D is unclear. The CDR3 has 12 residues. The germline V gene encodes CDR1 SGHVS and CDR2 FNYEAQ. V shed 0 bases and J shed 9 bases, with 6 bases lying between them.

Concerning this clone itself: Other nucleotide sequences in the sample specify the same CDR3. J is TRBJ2-1 and V is TRBV2; D gene unclear. Trimming stripped 5 bases from V and 0 bases from J, with 5 bases between. This CDR3 spans 13 amino acids. Germline CDR1 and CDR2: SNHLY and FYNNEI. The CDR3 is CASSRDSYNEQFF. The CDR3 nucleotides are TGTGCCAGCAGTAGGGACTCCTACAATGAGCAGTTCTTC.

The chain uses TRBV19 and TRBJ1-5, with no clear D. Per germline, CDR1 LNHDA and CDR2 SQIVND (reference sequence). The CDR3 runs 12 residues. V lost 5 bases, J lost 7 bases, and 9 bases lay in between. This chain's CDR3 is CASSPSWQPQHF. The DNA for the CDR3 is TGTGCCAGTAGTCCCTCATGGCAGCCCCAGCATTTT.

The sample holds a few counts of this clone. V usage is TRBV6-6 and J usage is TRBJ1-5; maybe TRBD1 (6 bases). V was shortened by 8 bases and J by 6 bases, with 20 bases between the two germline ends. The CDR3 length is 15 residues. The germline V gene has CDR1 MNHNY and CDR2 SVGAGI (reference sequence). The CDR3 coding sequence is TGTGCCAGCGGGTCTTCCCAACAGGGACTTCAGCCCCAGCATTTT. Residues: CASGSSQQGLQPQHF.

This clone has a single count. This chain uses TRBV7-9 with TRBJ2-7; 9 positions agree with TRBD2. The CDR3 consists of 14 residues. Germline loops: CDR1 SEHNR, CDR2 FQNEAQ (reference sequence). The junction had 7 bases not matched to a gene; V was cut back by 4 bases and J by 6 bases. As DNA, the CDR3 is TGTGCCAGCAGCTCACCGGGACTAGCAAGCGAGCAGTACTTC. This codes for CASSSPGLASEQYF.

This CDR3 reads CASGLWGQGTSGSKSNEQFF. Here the CDR3 DNA reads TGTGCCAGTGGACTCTGGGGACAGGGGACTAGCGGGTCGAAATCTAATGAGCAGTTCTTC. The V call is TRBV28, the J call TRBJ2-1; 12 bases fit TRBD2. Trimming removed 9 bases from V and 7 bases from J; junction bases left unmatched: 25. This CDR3 contains 20 residues. In germline, CDR1 is MDHEN, CDR2 SYDVKM.

The chain has TRBV5-6 and TRBJ2-7, with 8 bases lining up with TRBD1. The DNA end is a closer match to TRBJ2-5, so the J assignment may be wrong. The CDR3 covers 14 residues. Germline V gene sequence: CDR1 SGHDT, CDR2 YYEEEE. CDR3 in DNA: TGTGCCAGCAGCTTCGGACAGGGAGGAGAGACCCAGTACTTC. Its translation: CASSFGQGGETQYF.

The count of this clone is one. The genes are TRBV9 and TRBJ2-3; D not resolved. The CDR3 is made up of 14 amino acids. V was shortened by 4 bases and J by 2 bases, with 11 bases between the two germline ends. CDR1 and CDR2 (germline): SGDLS, YYNGEE. CDR3 sequence: CASSPGRATDTQYF. The CDR3 DNA follows: TGTGCCAGCAGCCCCGGACGGGCCACAGATACGCAGTATTTT.

This sequence joins TRBV6-5 and TRBJ2-7, with D tentatively TRBD1 or TRBD2 (6 bases each). The CDR3 covers 15 residues. V lost 5 bases and J lost 3, with 17 bases in between. The V gene's germline CDR1 is MNHEY and CDR2 SVGAGI. The CDR3 nucleotides are TGTGCCAGCAGTCCAAGGAGGGGGTTTGGCTACGAGCAGTACTTC. The encoded protein is CASSPRRGFGYEQYF.

This clone was detected once. The chain uses TRBV28 and TRBJ1-2; possible D gene TRBD1, 5 bases. Germline V gene data show CDR1 as MDHEN and CDR2 as SYDVKM. V shed 2 bases and J shed 4 bases, with 8 bases lying between them. This CDR3 is 13 amino acids long. The CDR3 DNA sequence: TGTGCCAGCAGTTTAGATGACAGCTATGGCTACACCTTC. It encodes CASSLDDSYGYTF.

This chain joins TRBV19 and TRBJ2-2; 9 bases align to TRBD1. From germline, CDR1 is LNHDA and CDR2 SQIVND (reference sequence). This CDR3 contains 16 residues. V was clipped by 3 bases and J by 5 bases; unmatched bases: 7. CDR3 coding DNA: TGTGCCAGTAGTATGCGGGACAGGGCCCCAACCGGGGAGCTGTTTTTT. This translates into CASSMRDRAPTGELFF.